This TCR beta chain emerged from a study of cytomegalovirus exposure and HLA in healthy donors. Study-wide findings and caveats: It was found in a later analysis that first-cohort TCR clusters tended to co-occur in the approximately 120 validation repertoires. Rarity marked most TCR sequences, yet some public TCRs occurred in many donors.

In the case of this clone: The target antigen is unknown.

This CDR3 has 16 amino acids. Only in-frame clones appear in the TCRdb table, and some are missing; sequencing was by immunoSEQ multiplex PCR. The table has about 43,000 clones, approximately 90% seen once; the top ten hold approximately 5.4%. This TCR derives from a man aged 18 to 29 in good health and CMV-seronegative. The sample was PBMCs. V and J are TRBV1 and TRBJ2-2; the table's D call TRBD1 went unverified against the DNA. TRBV1 is a pseudogene. This CDR3 is CTSSHHDSSGTGELFF. The DNA of the CDR3 is TGCACCAGCAGCCACCATGACAGCTCCGGCACCGGGGAGCTGTTTTTT.